Listed below are T cell receptor beta chains from one sample, sequenced in a study of metastatic and nonmetastatic thyroid tumors. MiXCR reprocessed the PCR reads for TCRdb. The sample has about 7,000 clones, about two fifths seen once. Material for sequencing was tumor tissue. Receptors were obtained from a female donor with papillary thyroid cancer or a benign thyroid nodule (not recorded which). Some clones in this sample may be carry-over from other donors' samples. CDR3s leave out the opening cysteine and the closing phenylalanine or tryptophan. Each record gives: V gene, J gene, CDR3 protein.

TRBV19	TRBJ1-2	ASSINYPPAVLNYGYT
TRBV9	TRBJ2-3	ASSVWMIDTQY
TRBV6-4	TRBJ2-3	ASSDRVTDTQY
TRBV28	TRBJ2-3	ASSLRGREITDTQY
TRBV6-4	TRBJ1-5	ASPHRGNQPQH
TRBV19	TRBJ2-3	ASKDGRAVDTQY
TRBV3-1	TRBJ2-2	ASSGPQGTGELF
TRBV19	TRBJ2-1	ASSMKRLAVYNEQF
TRBV6-1	TRBJ2-2	ASTPGQGITGELF
TRBV10-2	TRBJ2-5	ASSSLGWEETQY
TRBV25-1	TRBJ2-7	ASPLVRSGRISYEQY
TRBV18	TRBJ1-1	ASSTYRMRNTEAF
TRBV5-1	TRBJ2-2	ASSSRQSGELF
TRBV20-1	TRBJ1-2	SAPVTGNYGYT
TRBV12-3/TRBV12-4	TRBJ2-7	ASRKAGGPSEQY